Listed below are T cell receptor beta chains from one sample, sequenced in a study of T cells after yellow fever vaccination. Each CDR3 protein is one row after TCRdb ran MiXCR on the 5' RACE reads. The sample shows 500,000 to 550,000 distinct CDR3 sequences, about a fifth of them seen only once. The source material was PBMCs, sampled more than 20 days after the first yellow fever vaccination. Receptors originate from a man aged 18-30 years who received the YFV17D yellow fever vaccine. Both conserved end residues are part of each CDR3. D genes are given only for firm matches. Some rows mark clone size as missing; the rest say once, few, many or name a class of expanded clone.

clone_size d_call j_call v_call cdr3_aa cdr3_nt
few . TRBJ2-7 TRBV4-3 CASSRGGNSYEQYF TGCGCCAGCAGCAGGGGGGGTAACTCCTACGAGCAGTACTTC
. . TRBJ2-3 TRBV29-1 CSVATVRTDTQYF TGCAGCGTTGCGACAGTTCGCACAGATACGCAGTATTTT
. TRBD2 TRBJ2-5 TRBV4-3 CASSQDTSGGETQYF TGCGCCAGCAGCCAAGACACTAGCGGGGGAGAGACCCAGTACTTC
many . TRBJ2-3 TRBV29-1 CSVLLPPGSDTQYF TGCAGCGTTCTCTTGCCTCCCGGATCAGATACGCAGTATTTT
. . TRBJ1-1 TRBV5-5 CASSLVRGHGEAFF TGTGCCAGCAGCTTGGTCCGGGGGCACGGTGAAGCTTTCTTT
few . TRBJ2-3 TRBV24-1 CATSEATRGTQYF TGTGCCACCAGTGAGGCTACCAGGGGTACGCAGTATTTT
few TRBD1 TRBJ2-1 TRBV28 CASIDGQGAYNEQFF TGTGCCAGCATCGATGGGCAGGGGGCTTACAATGAGCAGTTCTTC
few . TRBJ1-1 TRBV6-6 CASMGPAATEAFF TGTGCCAGCATGGGCCCGGCGGCCACTGAAGCTTTCTTT
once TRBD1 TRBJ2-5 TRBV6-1 CASRQGTASQETQYF TGTGCCAGCAGACAAGGGACAGCGAGCCAAGAGACCCAGTACTTC
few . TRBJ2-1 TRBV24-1 CATSDSRRRGAYNEQFF TGTGCCACCAGTGATAGTAGGAGAAGGGGAGCCTACAATGAGCAGTTCTTC
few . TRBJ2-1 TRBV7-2 CASRPTYLQLNEQFF TGTGCCAGCAGACCCACGTACCTGCAACTCAATGAGCAGTTCTTC
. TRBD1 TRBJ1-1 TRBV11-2 CASSLRDRDLNTEAFF TGTGCCAGCAGCTTACGGGACAGGGACCTGAACACTGAAGCTTTCTTT
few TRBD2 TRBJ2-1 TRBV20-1 CSAPGLAGATYNEQFF TGCAGTGCCCCTGGACTAGCGGGGGCAACCTACAATGAGCAGTTCTTC
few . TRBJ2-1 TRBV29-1 CSIRGIPSSYNEQFF TGCAGCATAAGAGGGATTCCCAGCTCCTACAATGAGCAGTTCTTC
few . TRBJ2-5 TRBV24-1 CATSDSRVETQYF TGTGCCACCAGTGATTCGAGGGTTGAGACCCAGTACTTC
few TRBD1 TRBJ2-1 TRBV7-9 CASSQQGTPYNEQFF TGTGCCAGCAGCCAACAGGGGACACCTTACAATGAGCAGTTCTTC
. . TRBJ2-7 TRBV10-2 CASSEYRSYEQYF TGCGCCAGCAGTGAGTACAGGTCCTACGAGCAGTACTTC
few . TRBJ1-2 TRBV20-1 CSASERTTVGGYTF TGCAGTGCTAGCGAGAGAACGACAGTTGGTGGCTACACCTTC
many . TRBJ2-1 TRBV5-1 CASSPDSYNEQFF TGCGCCAGCAGCCCGGACTCCTACAATGAGCAGTTCTTC
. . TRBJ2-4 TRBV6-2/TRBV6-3 CASTGDGIQYF TGTGCCAGCACTGGCGACGGCATTCAGTACTTC
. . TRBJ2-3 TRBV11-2 CASSQRGSGSDTQYF TGTGCCAGCTCCCAGCGCGGAAGCGGCTCAGATACGCAGTATTTT
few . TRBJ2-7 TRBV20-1 CSASRQGGLEQYF TGCAGTGCTAGTCGACAGGGAGGCCTCGAGCAGTACTTC
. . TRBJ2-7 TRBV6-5 CASSYEGRESTYEQYF TGTGCCAGCAGTTACGAGGGCAGGGAGAGCACCTACGAGCAGTACTTC
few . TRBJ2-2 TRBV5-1 CASKALGNTGELFF TGCGCCAGCAAAGCCCTCGGGAACACCGGGGAGCTGTTTTTT
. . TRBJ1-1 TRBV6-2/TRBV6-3 CASRTVNTEAFF TGTGCCAGCAGGACGGTGAACACTGAAGCTTTCTTT
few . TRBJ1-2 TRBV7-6 CASSLYGEGGYTF TGTGCCAGCAGCTTATACGGCGAGGGTGGCTACACCTTC
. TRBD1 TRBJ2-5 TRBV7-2 CASSSSDRQETQYF TGTGCCAGCAGCTCATCGGACAGGCAAGAGACCCAGTACTTC
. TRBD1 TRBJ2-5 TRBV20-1 CSARGPRGQETQYF TGCAGTGCTAGAGGCCCCAGGGGGCAAGAGACCCAGTACTTC
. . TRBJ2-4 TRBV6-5 CASRDVSNIQYF TGTGCCAGCAGGGACGTCTCAAACATTCAGTACTTC
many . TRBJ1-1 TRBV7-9 CASSLGTVNTEAFF TGTGCCAGCAGCTTAGGGACAGTGAACACTGAAGCTTTCTTT
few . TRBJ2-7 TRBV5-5 CASSLSVNTYEQYF TGTGCCAGCAGCTTGTCCGTCAACACCTACGAGCAGTACTTC
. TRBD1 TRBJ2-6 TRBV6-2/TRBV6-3 CASSDREPGANVLTF TGTGCCAGCAGCGACAGGGAACCTGGGGCCAACGTCCTGACTTTC
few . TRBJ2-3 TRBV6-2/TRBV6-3 CASSYSPGGGRTDTQYF TGTGCCAGCAGTTACTCCCCCGGGGGTGGCCGCACAGATACGCAGTATTTT
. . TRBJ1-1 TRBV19 CASSIQDNTEAFF TGTGCCAGTAGTATTCAGGATAACACTGAAGCTTTCTTT